The sequence of this TCR beta chain was determined in a study of cytomegalovirus exposure and HLA in healthy donors. Concerning this clone: Its antigen is unidentified.

Looked up from germline, CDR1 is SGHAT and CDR2 is FQNNGV. Trimming pared 4 bases from V and 1 base from J, leaving 10 bases between. The CDR3 has 15 amino acids. General observations from the study: While the bulk of TCR sequences proved rare, some public TCRs turned up in many donors.

Repertoires were generated with immunoSEQ multiplex PCR, while TCRdb's copy carries only in-frame clones and drops some. The table has 100,000 to 120,000 clones, over 85% seen once. Sequencing input: PBMCs. This sequence originates from a woman aged 18-35 years in good health and CMV-seronegative. This chain connects TRBV11-2 to TRBJ1-4; D is ambiguous. The DNA for the CDR3 is TGTGCCAGCAGCTGGGGAGTCGGAACTAATGAAAAACTGTTTTTT. This codes for CASSWGVGTNEKLFF. Combining the CDR3 with reference TRBV11-2 and TRBJ1-4 gives the whole variable domain EAGVAQSPRYKIIEKRQSVAFWCNPISGHATLYWYQQILGQGPKLLIQFQNNGVVDDSQLPKDRFSAERLKGVDSTLKIQPAKLEDSAVYLCASSWGVGTNEKLFFGSGTQLSVL.